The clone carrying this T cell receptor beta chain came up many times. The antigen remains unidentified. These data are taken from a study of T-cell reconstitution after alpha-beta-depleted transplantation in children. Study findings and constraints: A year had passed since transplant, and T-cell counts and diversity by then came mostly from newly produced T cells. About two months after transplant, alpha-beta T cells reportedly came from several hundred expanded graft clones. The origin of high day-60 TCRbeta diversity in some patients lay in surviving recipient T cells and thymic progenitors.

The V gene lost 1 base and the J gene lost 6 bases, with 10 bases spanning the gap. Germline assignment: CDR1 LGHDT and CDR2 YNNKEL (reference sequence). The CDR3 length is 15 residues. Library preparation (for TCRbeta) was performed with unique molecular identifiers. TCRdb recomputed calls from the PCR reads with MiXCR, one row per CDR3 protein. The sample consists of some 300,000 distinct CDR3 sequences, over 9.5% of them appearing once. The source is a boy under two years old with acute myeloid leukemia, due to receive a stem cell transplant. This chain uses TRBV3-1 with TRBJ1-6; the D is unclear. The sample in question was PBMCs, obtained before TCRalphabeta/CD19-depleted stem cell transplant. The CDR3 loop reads CASSQGPGFNSPLHF. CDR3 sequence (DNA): TGTGCCAGCAGCCAAGGGCCGGGGTTTAATTCACCCCTCCACTTT.